This TCR beta chain was recorded in a study of naive and memory T cell subsets. The CDR3 totals 15 residues. Germline V gene data show CDR1 as DFQATT and CDR2 as SNEGSKA (reference sequence). Trimming took 2 bases from V and 4 from J, leaving 14 bases between them. Both TRBC1 and TRBC2 were covered by a beta constant-region primer of two equimolar oligonucleotides. In TCRdb, the UMI-ligation and nested PCR reads were re-called with MiXCR into one record per CDR3 protein. The sample has about 85,000 distinct CDR3 sequences; under 15% are singletons. Input material: central memory CD4+ T cells from blood. The source of this sequence is a human donor in good health. The chain has TRBV20-1 and TRBJ1-4; D possibly corresponds to TRBD1 (5 bases). This CDR3 is CSARTGSQNNEKLFF. The CDR3 nucleotides read TGCAGTGCTAGAACAGGATCGCAGAATAATGAAAAACTGTTTTTT.